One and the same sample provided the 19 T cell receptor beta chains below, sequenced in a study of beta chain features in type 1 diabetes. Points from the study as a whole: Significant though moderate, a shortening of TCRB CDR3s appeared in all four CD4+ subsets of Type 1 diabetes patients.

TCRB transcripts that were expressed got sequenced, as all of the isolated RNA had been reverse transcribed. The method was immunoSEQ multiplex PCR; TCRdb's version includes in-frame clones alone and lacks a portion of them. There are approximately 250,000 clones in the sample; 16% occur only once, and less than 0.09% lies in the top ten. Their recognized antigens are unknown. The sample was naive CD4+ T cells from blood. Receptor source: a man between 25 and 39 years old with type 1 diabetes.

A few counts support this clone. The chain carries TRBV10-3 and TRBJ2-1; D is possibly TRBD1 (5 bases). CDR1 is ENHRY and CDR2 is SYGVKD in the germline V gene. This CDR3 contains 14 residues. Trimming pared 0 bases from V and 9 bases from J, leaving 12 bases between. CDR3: CAISESGAKGEQFF. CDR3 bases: TGTGCCATCAGTGAGTCAGGGGCGAAGGGTGAGCAGTTCTTC.

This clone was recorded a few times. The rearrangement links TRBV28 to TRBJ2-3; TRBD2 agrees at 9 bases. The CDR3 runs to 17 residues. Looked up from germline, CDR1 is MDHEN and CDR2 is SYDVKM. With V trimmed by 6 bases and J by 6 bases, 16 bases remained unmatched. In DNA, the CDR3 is TGTGCCAGCAGACCCCACTTGGAGGGACTAGCTAAGGATACGCAGTATTTT. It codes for CASRPHLEGLAKDTQYF.

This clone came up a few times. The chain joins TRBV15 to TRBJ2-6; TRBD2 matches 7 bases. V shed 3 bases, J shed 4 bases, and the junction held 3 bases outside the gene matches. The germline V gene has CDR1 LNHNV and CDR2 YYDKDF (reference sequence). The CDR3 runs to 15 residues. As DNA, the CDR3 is TGTGCCACCAGCAGGCGGGGGAACGGGGCCAACGTCCTGACTTTC. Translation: CATSRRGNGANVLTF.

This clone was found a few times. This chain's CDR3 is CASSWGQGAISRNQPQHF. The CDR3 DNA reads TGTGCCAGCAGTTGGGGACAGGGGGCGATCTCCCGTAATCAGCCCCAGCATTTT. The gene calls are TRBV27 and TRBJ1-5, with 12 bases matching TRBD1. The trim removed 4 bases at V and 4 bases at J, leaving 11 bases unmatched. The CDR3 length is 18 residues. The germline V gene encodes CDR1 MNHEY and CDR2 SMNVEV (reference sequence).

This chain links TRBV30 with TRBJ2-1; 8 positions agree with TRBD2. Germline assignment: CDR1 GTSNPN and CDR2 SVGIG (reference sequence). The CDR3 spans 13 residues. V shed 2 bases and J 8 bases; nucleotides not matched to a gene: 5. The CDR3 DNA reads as TGTGCCTGGAGTCGAAGCGGGAGACATGAGCAGTTCTTC. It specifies CAWSRSGRHEQFF. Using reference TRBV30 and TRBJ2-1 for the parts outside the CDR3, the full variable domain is SQTIHQWPATLVQPVGSPLSLECTVEGTSNPNLYWYRQAAGRGLQLLFYSVGIGQISSEVPQNLSASRPQDRQFILSSKKLLLSDSGFYLCAWSRSGRHEQFFGPGTRLTVL.

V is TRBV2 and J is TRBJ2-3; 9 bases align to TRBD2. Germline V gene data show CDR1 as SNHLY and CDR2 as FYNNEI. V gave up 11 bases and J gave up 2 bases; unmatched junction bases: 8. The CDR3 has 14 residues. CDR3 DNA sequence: TGTGCCGGACCCAGCGGGAGGACCACAGATACGCAGTATTTT. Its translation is CAGPSGRTTDTQYF.

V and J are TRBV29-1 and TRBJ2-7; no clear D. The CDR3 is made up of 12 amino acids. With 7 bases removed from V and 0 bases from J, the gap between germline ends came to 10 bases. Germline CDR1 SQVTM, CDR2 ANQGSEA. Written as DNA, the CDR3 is TGCAGCGCCCAAGCCCCCTCCTACGAGCAGTACTTC. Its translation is CSAQAPSYEQYF.

The CDR3 sequence: CASSFSSGLAGELFF. For the CDR3, the DNA is TGTGCCAGCAGCTTTTCAAGTGGCTTGGCCGGGGAGCTGTTTTTT. V is TRBV7-2 and J is TRBJ2-2; D is unresolved. CDR1 and CDR2 (germline): SGHTA, FQGNSA. CDR3 length equals 15 residues. The germline V and J ends were trimmed by 3 bases and 6 bases, with 14 bases remaining between them.

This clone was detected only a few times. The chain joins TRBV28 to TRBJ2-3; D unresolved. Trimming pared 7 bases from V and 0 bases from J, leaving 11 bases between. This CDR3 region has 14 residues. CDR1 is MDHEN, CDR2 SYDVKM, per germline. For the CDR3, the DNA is TGTGCCAGCATTATGGGGATAAGCACAGATACGCAGTATTTT. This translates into CASIMGISTDTQYF.

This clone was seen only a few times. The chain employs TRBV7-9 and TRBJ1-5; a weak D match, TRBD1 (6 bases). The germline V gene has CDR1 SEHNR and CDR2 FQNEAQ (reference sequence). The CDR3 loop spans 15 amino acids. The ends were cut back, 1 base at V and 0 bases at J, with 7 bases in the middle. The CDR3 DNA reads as TGTGCCAGCAGCTTAGGGACAGCTAGCAATCAGCCCCAGCATTTT. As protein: CASSLGTASNQPQHF.

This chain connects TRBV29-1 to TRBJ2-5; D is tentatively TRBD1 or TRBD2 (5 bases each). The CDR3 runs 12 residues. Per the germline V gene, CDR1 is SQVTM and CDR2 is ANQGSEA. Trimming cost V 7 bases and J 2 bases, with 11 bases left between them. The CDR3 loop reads CSGWDGQETQYF. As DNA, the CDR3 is TGCAGCGGCTGGGACGGACAAGAGACCCAGTACTTC.

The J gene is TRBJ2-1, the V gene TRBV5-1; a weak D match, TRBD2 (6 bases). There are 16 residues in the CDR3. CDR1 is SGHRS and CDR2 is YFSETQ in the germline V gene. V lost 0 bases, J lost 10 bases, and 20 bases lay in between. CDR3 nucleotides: TGCGCCAGCAGCTTGGTTGCGGGATTATTATTAGGCGAGCAGTTCTTC. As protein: CASSLVAGLLLGEQFF.

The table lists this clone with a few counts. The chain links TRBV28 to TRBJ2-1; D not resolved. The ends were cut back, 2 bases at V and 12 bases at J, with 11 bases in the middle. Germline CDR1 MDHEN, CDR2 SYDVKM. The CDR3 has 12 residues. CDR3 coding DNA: TGTGCCAGCAGTTTAAGCGATTACGGGCAGTTCTTC. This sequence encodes CASSLSDYGQFF.

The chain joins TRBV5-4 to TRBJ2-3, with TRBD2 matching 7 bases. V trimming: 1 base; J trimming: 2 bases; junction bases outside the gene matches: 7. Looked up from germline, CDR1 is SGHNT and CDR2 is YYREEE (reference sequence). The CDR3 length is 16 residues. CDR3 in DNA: TGTGCCAGCAGCTTGAGGCTAGCGGAGTCCACAGATACGCAGTATTTT. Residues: CASSLRLAESTDTQYF.

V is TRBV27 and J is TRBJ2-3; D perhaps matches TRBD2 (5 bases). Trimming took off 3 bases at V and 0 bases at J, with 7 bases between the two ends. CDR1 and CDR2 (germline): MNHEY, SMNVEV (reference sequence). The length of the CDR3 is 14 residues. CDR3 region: CASSFRGSTDTQYF. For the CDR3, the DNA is TGTGCCAGCAGTTTTCGCGGGAGCACAGATACGCAGTATTTT.

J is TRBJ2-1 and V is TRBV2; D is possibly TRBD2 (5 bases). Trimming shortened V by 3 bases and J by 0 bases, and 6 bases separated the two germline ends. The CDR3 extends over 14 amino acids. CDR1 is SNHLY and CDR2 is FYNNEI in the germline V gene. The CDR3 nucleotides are TGTGCCAGCAGTGAGGGAGACTCCTACAATGAGCAGTTCTTC. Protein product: CASSEGDSYNEQFF.

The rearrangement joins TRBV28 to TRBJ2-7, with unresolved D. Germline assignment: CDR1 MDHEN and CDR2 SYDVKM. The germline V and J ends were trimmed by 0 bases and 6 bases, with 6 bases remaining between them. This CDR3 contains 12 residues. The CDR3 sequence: CASSLWNFEQYF. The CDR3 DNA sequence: TGTGCCAGCAGTTTATGGAACTTCGAGCAGTACTTC.

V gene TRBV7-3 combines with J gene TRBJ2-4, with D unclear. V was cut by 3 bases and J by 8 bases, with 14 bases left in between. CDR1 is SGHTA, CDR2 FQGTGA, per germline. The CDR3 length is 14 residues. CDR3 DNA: TGTGCCAGCAGCTTGGTGGGAACGAGCGACATTCAGTACTTC. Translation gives CASSLVGTSDIQYF.

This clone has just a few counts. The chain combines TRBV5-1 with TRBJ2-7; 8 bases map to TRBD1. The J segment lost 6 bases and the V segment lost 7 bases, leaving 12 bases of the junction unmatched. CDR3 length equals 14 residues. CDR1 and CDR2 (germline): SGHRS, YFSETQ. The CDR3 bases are TGCGCCAGCTCTCAGGGGGCAGGTCAAGGCGAGCAGTACTTC. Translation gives CASSQGAGQGEQYF.